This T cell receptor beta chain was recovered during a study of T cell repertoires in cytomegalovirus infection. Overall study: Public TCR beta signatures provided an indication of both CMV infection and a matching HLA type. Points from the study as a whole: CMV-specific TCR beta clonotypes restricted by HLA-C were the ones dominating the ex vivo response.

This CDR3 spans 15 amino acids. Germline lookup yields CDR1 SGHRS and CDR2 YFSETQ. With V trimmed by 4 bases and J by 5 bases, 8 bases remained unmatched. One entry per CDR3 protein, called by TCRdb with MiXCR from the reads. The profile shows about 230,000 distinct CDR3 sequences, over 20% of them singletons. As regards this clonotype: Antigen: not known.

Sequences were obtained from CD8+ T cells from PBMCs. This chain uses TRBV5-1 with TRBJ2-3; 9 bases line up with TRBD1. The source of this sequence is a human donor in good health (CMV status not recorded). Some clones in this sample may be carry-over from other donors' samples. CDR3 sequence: CASSSGQGIQDTQYF. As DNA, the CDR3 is TGCGCCAGCAGCAGTGGACAGGGGATTCAAGATACGCAGTATTTT.